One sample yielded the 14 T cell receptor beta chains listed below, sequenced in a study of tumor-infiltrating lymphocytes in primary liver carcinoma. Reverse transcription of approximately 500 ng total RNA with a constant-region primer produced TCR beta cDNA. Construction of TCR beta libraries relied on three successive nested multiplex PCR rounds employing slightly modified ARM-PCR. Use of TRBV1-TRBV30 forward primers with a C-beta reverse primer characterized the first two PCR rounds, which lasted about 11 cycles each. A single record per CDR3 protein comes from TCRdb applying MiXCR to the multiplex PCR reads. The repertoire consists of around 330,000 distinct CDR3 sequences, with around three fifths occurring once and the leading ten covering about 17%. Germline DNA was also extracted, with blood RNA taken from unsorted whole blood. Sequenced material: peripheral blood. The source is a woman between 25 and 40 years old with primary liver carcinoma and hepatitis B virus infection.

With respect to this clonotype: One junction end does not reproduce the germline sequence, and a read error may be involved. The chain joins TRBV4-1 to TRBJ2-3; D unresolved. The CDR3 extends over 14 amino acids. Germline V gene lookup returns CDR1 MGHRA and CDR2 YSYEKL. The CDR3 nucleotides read TGCGCCAGCAGCCCAGTGGATAGCACCGATACGCAGTATTTT. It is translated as CASSPVDSTDTQYF.

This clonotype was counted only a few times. The CDR3 DNA is TGTGCCAGCAACCGGGGGGACACTGAAGCTTTCTTT. Translation: CASNRGDTEAFF. This sequence joins TRBV11-3 and TRBJ1-1; possibly TRBD1 for D (5 bases). The V end lost 7 bases, the J end lost 3 bases, and 9 bases lay between the germline ends. This CDR3 contains 12 residues. CDR1 is SGHNT and CDR2 is YENEEA in the germline V gene.

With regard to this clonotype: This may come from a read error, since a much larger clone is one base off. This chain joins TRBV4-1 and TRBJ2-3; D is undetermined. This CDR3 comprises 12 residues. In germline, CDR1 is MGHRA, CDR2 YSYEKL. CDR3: CASSQTIDMQYF. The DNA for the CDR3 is TGCGCCAGCAGCCAAACTATAGATATGCAGTATTTT.

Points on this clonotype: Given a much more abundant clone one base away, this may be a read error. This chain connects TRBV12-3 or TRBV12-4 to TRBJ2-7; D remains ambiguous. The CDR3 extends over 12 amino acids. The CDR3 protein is CDSRRRDYEQYF. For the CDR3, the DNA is TGTGACAGCCGGAGAAGAGACTACGAGCAGTACTTC.

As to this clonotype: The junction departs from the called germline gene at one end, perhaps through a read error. The CDR3 sequence: CVSSPRVGSDYNEQFF. The CDR3 region has the DNA TGTGTCAGCAGCCCCCGGGTCGGGAGCGACTACAATGAGCAGTTCTTC. The rearrangement uses TRBV11-2 and TRBJ2-1; a weak D match, TRBD2 (6 bases). The CDR3 extends over 16 amino acids. Germline V CDR1 and CDR2: SGHAT, FQNNGV.

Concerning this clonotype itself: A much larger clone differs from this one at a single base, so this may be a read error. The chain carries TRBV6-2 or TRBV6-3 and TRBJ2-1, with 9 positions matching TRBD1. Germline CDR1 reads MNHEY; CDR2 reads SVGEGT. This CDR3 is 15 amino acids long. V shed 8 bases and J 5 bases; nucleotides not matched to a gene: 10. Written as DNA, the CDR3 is TGTGCCAGCGGCACAGGGGGCGCGCTTAACAATGAGCAGTTCTTC. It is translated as CASGTGGALNNEQFF.

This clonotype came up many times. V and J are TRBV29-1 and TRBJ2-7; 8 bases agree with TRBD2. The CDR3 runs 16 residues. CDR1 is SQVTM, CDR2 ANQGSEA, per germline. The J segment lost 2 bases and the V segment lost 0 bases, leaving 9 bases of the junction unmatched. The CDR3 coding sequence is TGCAGCGTTGAAGATTACGGGAGGGCTCCCCCCTACGAGCAGTACTTC. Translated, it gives CSVEDYGRAPPYEQYF.

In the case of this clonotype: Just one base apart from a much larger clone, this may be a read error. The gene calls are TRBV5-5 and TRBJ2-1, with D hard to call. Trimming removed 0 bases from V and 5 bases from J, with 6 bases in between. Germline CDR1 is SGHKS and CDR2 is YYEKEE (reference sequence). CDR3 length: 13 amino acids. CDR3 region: CASSLDFNNEQFF. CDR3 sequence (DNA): TGTGCCAGCAGCTTGGACTTCAACAATGAGCAGTTCTTC.

This CDR3 reads CASSLGAARRGRETQYF. Written as DNA, the CDR3 is TGCGCCAGCAGCTTGGGGGCGGCTAGGAGGGGTCGAGAGACCCAGTACTTC. V and J are TRBV5-1 and TRBJ2-5, with D tentatively TRBD2 (6 bases). Germline loops: CDR1 SGHRS, CDR2 YFSETQ. Trimming cost V 0 bases and J 4 bases, with 19 bases left between them. The CDR3 totals 17 residues.

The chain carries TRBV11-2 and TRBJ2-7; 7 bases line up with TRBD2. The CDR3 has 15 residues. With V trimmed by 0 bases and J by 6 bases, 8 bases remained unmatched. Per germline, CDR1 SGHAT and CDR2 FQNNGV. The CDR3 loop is CASSLDSGLVPEQYF. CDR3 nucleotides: TGTGCCAGCAGCTTAGATAGTGGACTAGTTCCCGAGCAGTACTTC.

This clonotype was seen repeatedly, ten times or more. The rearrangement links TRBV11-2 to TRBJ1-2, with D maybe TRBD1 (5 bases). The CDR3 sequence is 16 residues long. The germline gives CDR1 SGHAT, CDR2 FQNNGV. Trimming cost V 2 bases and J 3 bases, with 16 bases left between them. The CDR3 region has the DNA TGTGCCAGCAGCTTAAATCCATCGACAGTCGACTATGGCTACACCTTC. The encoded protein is CASSLNPSTVDYGYTF.

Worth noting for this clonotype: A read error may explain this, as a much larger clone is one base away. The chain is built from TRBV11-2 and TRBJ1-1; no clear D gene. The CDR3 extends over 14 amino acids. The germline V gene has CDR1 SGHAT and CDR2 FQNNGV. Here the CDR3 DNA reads TGTGCCAGCAGATCCATATCGCTGAACACTGGAGCTTTCTTT. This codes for CASRSISLNTGAFF.

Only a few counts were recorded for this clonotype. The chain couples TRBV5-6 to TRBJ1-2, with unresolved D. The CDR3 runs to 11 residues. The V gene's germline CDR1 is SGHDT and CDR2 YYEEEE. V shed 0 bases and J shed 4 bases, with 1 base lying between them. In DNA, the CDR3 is TGTGCCAGCAGCTTGGGCTATGGCTACACCTTC. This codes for CASSLGYGYTF. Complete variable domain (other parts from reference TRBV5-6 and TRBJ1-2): DAGVTQSPTHLIKTRGQQVTLRCSPKSGHDTVSWYQQALGQGPQFIFQYYEEEERQRGNFPDRFSGHQFPNYSSELNVNALLLGDSALYLCASSLGYGYTFGSGTRLTVV.

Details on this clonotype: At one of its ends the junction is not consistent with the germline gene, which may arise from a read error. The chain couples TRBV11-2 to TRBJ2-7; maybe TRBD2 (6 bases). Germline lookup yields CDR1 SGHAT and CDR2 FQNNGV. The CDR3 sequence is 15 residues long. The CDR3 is CVSSLRLLASAEQYF. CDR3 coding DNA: TGTGTCAGCAGTCTTAGGTTGCTAGCGTCAGCGGAGCAGTACTTC.